This note documents a single TCR beta chain sequence. The antigen is not known. A junction end diverges from the germline sequence, so it may reflect a read error. The sample comes from a study of T cell repertoires in cytomegalovirus infection. Study information: Carrying CMV and the relevant HLA type showed in public TCR beta signatures. Regarding the study as a whole: The cumulative frequency of public TCR beta families distinguished individuals who carried CMV together with the relevant HLA. Dominant in the ex vivo response were TCR beta clonotypes restricted by HLA-C and specific for CMV.

TCRdb itself ran the reads through MiXCR, one entry per CDR3 protein. This sample has 740,000 or so distinct CDR3 sequences, with less than 40% found just once. The material sequenced was PBMCs. This clonotype originated in a human donor in good health (CMV status not recorded). Some clones in this sample may be carry-over from other donors' samples.

The chain's CDR3 is CASSLGRGYHEKLLF. The CDR3 DNA sequence: TGTGCCAGCAGCTTAGGCCGCGGGTACCATGAAAAACTGCTTTTT. The V call is TRBV7-9, the J call TRBJ1-4; D is ambiguous. The CDR3 spans 15 residues. Germline CDR1 SEHNR, CDR2 FQNEAQ (reference sequence).